These T cell receptor beta chains were read from a single sample in a study of CD8 T cells in ankylosing spondylitis. Via MiXCR, TCRdb re-called the 5' RACE reads, giving one row per CDR3 protein. The sample lists about 240,000 distinct CDR3 sequences, about 10% occurring once. Material: blood, either unsorted or a sorted T cell fraction (not recorded which). These receptor sequences come from a male donor with ankylosing spondylitis or in good health (not recorded which). The CDR3 runs from the conserved cysteine through the conserved F or W. Each record gives: V gene, D gene, clone size, J gene, CDR3 DNA, CDR3 protein. D genes are given only for firm matches. Where a row states a size, it is once, few, many or the class of an expanded clone; other rows omit it.

TRBV27,.,many,TRBJ2-7,TGTGCCAGCAGTTTGAGGAGGGACGCCTACGAGCAGTACTTC,CASSLRRDAYEQYF
TRBV6-4,.,.,TRBJ2-7,TGTGCCAGCCACGGCGGGGACTACGAGCAGTACTTC,CASHGGDYEQYF
TRBV6-1,TRBD1,.,TRBJ1-6,TGTGCCAGCAGTGAAGGTTTCCCCGGGACAGGGCCGGATTCACCCCTCCACTTT,CASSEGFPGTGPDSPLHF
TRBV15,.,many,TRBJ1-2,TGTGCCACCAGCAGAGATCCGGGGGGCCGGTGGGGCTACACCTTC,CATSRDPGGRWGYTF
TRBV14,.,.,TRBJ2-1,TGTGCCAGCAGCCCCACTCTGGCGGAGGTCTCCTACAATGAGCAGTTCTTC,CASSPTLAEVSYNEQFF
TRBV6-4,.,many,TRBJ2-2,TGTGCCAGCCAGCAGGGGCCGAACACCGGGGAGCTGTTTTTT,CASQQGPNTGELFF
TRBV11-3,.,few,TRBJ2-1,TGTGCCAGCAGCTTAGACTCCCAGTCCAATGAGCAGTTCTTC,CASSLDSQSNEQFF
TRBV28,.,many,TRBJ2-2,TGTGCCAGCAGTTTAGCGGTCGGACTAAACACCGGGGAGCTGTTTTTT,CASSLAVGLNTGELFF
TRBV7-6,TRBD2,many,TRBJ2-5,TGTGCCAGCAGCTTAGCGACCTTCTTTAGCGGGATAATGCAAGAGACCCAGTACTTC,CASSLATFFSGIMQETQYF
TRBV5-1,.,many,TRBJ1-1,TGCGCCAGCAGCTTGACTGACAGAAACATGAACACTGAAGCTTTCTTT,CASSLTDRNMNTEAFF
TRBV15,.,many,TRBJ2-4,TGTGCCACCAGCACGCGGGTCAACATTCAGTACTTC,CATSTRVNIQYF
TRBV5-6,TRBD2,many,TRBJ2-7,TGTGCCAGCAGACCTCACGGGACTAGCGGGGTTTACGAGCAGTACTTC,CASRPHGTSGVYEQYF
TRBV5-1,.,.,TRBJ2-1,TGCGCCAGCAGCTATGAGGGGGAGCTTACGTGGCGCTTTGAGCAGTTCTTC,CASSYEGELTWRFEQFF
TRBV20-1,.,few,TRBJ1-1,TGCAGTGCTAGTTCCAGCGACACTGAAGCTTTCTTT,CSASSSDTEAFF
TRBV20-1,.,many,TRBJ1-2,TGCAGTGCCCCCGAGGGGGGGGCACCACGGGGCTATGGCTACACCTTC,CSAPEGGAPRGYGYTF
TRBV27,.,many,TRBJ2-7,TGTGCCAGCAGTCCAAGTTTCCAAGCCTACGAGCAGTACTTC,CASSPSFQAYEQYF
TRBV3-1,TRBD2,few,TRBJ2-3,TGTGCCAGCAGCTCCGGGGGGGCCAGCACAGATACGCAGTATTTT,CASSSGGASTDTQYF
TRBV12-3/TRBV12-4,.,many,TRBJ1-6,TGTGCCAGCAGTGGCGGAGACAGAAGTTTTAATTCACCCCTCCACTTT,CASSGGDRSFNSPLHF
TRBV7-9,.,.,TRBJ1-1,TGTGCCAGCAGCTTCAGGTTGTTGGAAGAAGCTTTCTTT,CASSFRLLEEAFF
TRBV6-1,.,.,TRBJ2-1,TGTGCCAGCAGTGAAGCTGGTACCTACAATGAGCAGTTCTTC,CASSEAGTYNEQFF
TRBV5-1,.,many,TRBJ2-1,TGCGCCAGCAGCTTGGGGCCCCTAGCGGAGCAGTTCTTC,CASSLGPLAEQFF
TRBV7-9,TRBD2,few,TRBJ2-7,TGTGCCAGCAGCTTACAGCGGGGGGCGGGGGAGCAGTACTTC,CASSLQRGAGEQYF
TRBV5-1,.,.,TRBJ2-3,TGCGCCAGCAGCTTGCCCCGGGACATAGACACAGATACGCAGTATTTT,CASSLPRDIDTDTQYF